Below, 4 T cell receptor beta chains from the same sample are listed, as sequenced in a study of early T cells in non-severe SARS-CoV-2 infection. From the 5' RACE reads, TCRdb called clonotypes with MiXCR, one entry per CDR3 protein. The profile shows approximately 71,000 distinct CDR3 sequences, 12% of them singletons. Specimen: whole blood. The receptors shown here come from an adult who was a healthcare worker with PCR-confirmed SARS-CoV-2 infection or an uninfected control (not recorded which).

This clonotype was counted many times. CDR3 amino acids: CASRGAINSPLHF. In DNA, the CDR3 is TGTGCCAGCAGGGGGGCGATTAATTCACCCCTCCACTTT. The chain employs TRBV2 and TRBJ1-6; the D gene is possibly TRBD1 (6 bases). Trimming took off 6 bases at V and 6 bases at J, with 9 bases between the two ends. From germline, CDR1 is SNHLY and CDR2 FYNNEI. The length of the CDR3 is 13 residues.

The chain recombines TRBV20-1 with TRBJ1-1, with D perhaps TRBD1 (6 bases). V dropped 1 base and J dropped 3 bases, with 18 bases sitting between them. Germline CDR1 DFQATT, CDR2 SNEGSKA (reference sequence). CDR3 length equals 16 residues. CDR3 nucleotides: TGCAGTGCTAGAGGGATGGACAGTTTAATGTACACTGAAGCTTTCTTT. This encodes CSARGMDSLMYTEAFF.

This clonotype was observed many times. The chain couples TRBV2 to TRBJ2-1, with a tentative D call TRBD2 (6 bases). Germline values: CDR1 SNHLY, CDR2 FYNNEI. Trimming cost V 6 bases and J 3 bases, with 12 bases left between them. CDR3 length: 14 residues. DNA for the CDR3: TGTGCCAGCAGAGATAGCGGCAGCTACAATGAGCAGTTCTTC. This gives the protein CASRDSGSYNEQFF.

This clonotype was seen repeatedly, ten times or more. J is TRBJ1-3 and V is TRBV18; possible D gene TRBD1, 6 bases. The CDR3 is made up of 16 amino acids. Trimming shortened V by 4 bases and J by 5 bases, and 18 bases separated the two germline ends. Per germline, CDR1 KGHSH and CDR2 LQKENI. This CDR3 is CASSLGQPASRNTIYF. In DNA form, the CDR3 reads TGTGCCAGCTCACTCGGACAGCCAGCATCCCGAAACACCATATATTTT.